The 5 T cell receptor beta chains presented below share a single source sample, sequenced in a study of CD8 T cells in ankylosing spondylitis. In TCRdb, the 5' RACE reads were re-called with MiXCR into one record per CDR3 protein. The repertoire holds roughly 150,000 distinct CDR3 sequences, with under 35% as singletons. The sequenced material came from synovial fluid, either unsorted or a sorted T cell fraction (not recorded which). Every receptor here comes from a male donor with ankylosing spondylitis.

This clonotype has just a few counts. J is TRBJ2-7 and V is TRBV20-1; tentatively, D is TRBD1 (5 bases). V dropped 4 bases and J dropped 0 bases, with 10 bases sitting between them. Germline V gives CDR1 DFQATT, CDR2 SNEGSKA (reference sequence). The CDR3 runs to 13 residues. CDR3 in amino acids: CSATGLSSYEQYF. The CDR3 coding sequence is TGCAGTGCTACAGGGTTAAGCTCCTACGAGCAGTACTTC.

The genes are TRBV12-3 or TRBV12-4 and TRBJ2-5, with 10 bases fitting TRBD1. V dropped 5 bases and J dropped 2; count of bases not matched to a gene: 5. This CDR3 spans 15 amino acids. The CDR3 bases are TGTGCCAGCAGTCGACAGGGGGCCTTACAAGAGACCCAGTACTTC. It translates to CASSRQGALQETQYF.

This CDR3 is CASSPWVGNTGELFF. CDR3 sequence (DNA): TGTGCCAGCAGTCCATGGGTAGGGAACACCGGGGAGCTGTTTTTT. V gene TRBV28 combines with J gene TRBJ2-2; no firm D call. This CDR3 spans 15 amino acids. Germline lookup yields CDR1 MDHEN and CDR2 SYDVKM. Trimming pared 5 bases from V and 1 base from J, leaving 11 bases between.

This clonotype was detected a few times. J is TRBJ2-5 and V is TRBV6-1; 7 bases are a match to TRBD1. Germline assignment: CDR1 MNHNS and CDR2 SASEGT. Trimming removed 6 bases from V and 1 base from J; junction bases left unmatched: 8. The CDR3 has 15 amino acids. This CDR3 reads CASRKGASVQETQYF. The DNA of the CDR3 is TGTGCCAGCAGGAAGGGGGCATCGGTCCAAGAGACCCAGTACTTC.

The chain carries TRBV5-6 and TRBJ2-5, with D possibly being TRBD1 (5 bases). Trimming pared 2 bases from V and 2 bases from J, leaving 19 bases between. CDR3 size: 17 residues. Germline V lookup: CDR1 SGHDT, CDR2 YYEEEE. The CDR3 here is CASSFLPGPPAQETQYF. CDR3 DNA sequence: TGTGCCAGCAGCTTCCTACCAGGGCCCCCAGCACAAGAGACCCAGTACTTC.